These 26 T cell receptor beta chains were all obtained from the same sample, sequenced in a study of beta chain features in type 1 diabetes (dated by TCRdb to 2016 to 2019). Libraries came from the immunoSEQ multiplex PCR assay. All of the isolated RNA was reverse transcribed with the High Capacity cDNA Reverse Transcription Kit, so expressed TCRB transcripts were sequenced. The table was pulled from immuneACCESS by TCRdb, which kept in-frame rearrangements only. Such tables lose some clones; where checked, under half of the loss comes from unresolved V genes, and the rest has no known cause. A total of 600,000 to 650,000 clones appear in this sample, around 16% of them only once. The ten most abundant clones make up around 0.1% of the sample. The sample consisted of naive CD4+ T cells from blood. The cell subset or site label, as the study defines it: true naive CD4+ T cells. Every receptor here comes from a man aged 18 to 35 in good health.

This clone has more than one count but fewer than ten. Other nucleotide sequences in the sample specify the same CDR3. The gene calls are TRBV5-1 and TRBJ2-7; D might be TRBD1 or TRBD2, each matching 5 bases. V lost 5 bases to trimming and J lost 5 bases, with 20 bases between them. Germline V gives CDR1 SGHRS, CDR2 YFSETQ. CDR3 size: 15 residues. CDR3 loop: CASRVGQGPTDEQYF. The DNA for the CDR3 is TGCGCCAGCAGGGTGGGTCAGGGACCTACTGACGAGCAGTACTTC.

This clone was seen a handful of times. V usage is TRBV18 and J usage is TRBJ2-1; D uncertain. V was pared by 3 bases and J by 10 bases, with 10 bases between. The CDR3 extends over 12 amino acids. Germline V gives CDR1 KGHSH, CDR2 LQKENI. For the CDR3, the DNA is TGTGCCAGCTCACCGATCGACATAGAGCAGTTCTTC. It translates to CASSPIDIEQFF.

The chain uses TRBV7-2 and TRBJ1-2; D might be TRBD1 (5 bases). V lost 3 bases and J lost 5, with 13 bases in between. This CDR3 region has 14 residues. Per germline, CDR1 SGHTA and CDR2 FQGNSA. This CDR3 is CASSFTGSLYGYTF. Written as DNA, the CDR3 is TGTGCCAGCAGCTTCACAGGTTCCTTATATGGCTACACCTTC.

This clone was detected a few times. The chain has TRBV28 and TRBJ2-1; D gene uncertain. This CDR3 comprises 15 residues. Germline-derived CDR1 and CDR2 are MDHEN and SYDVKM. Trimming shortened V by 5 bases and J by 0 bases, and 11 bases separated the two germline ends. CDR3: CASSPLMTSYNEQFF. CDR3 nucleotide sequence: TGTGCCAGCAGTCCCCTAATGACCTCCTACAATGAGCAGTTCTTC.

The chain is built from TRBV4-1 and TRBJ1-4; D gene uncertain. V gave up 3 bases and J gave up 8 bases, with 10 bases separating them. Germline CDR1 is MGHRA and CDR2 is YSYEKL. There are 13 residues in the CDR3. The CDR3 spells CASSQLLGEKLFF. The CDR3 DNA follows: TGCGCCAGCAGCCAGCTACTTGGGGAAAAACTGTTTTTT.

The CDR3 spells CASTYGLAGGPETQYF. CDR3 sequence (DNA): TGTGCCAGCACCTACGGACTAGCGGGGGGGCCAGAGACCCAGTACTTC. The chain combines TRBV5-4 with TRBJ2-5; 15 positions match TRBD2. With 6 bases clipped from V and 4 bases from J, the junction kept 7 bases outside the gene matches. This CDR3 is 16 amino acids long. Germline-derived CDR1 and CDR2 are SGHNT and YYREEE (reference sequence).

This clone was seen only a few times. This chain uses TRBV28 with TRBJ2-7; D is perhaps TRBD1 (6 bases). The CDR3 spans 15 residues. The germline V gene has CDR1 MDHEN and CDR2 SYDVKM. The V and J ends lost 6 bases and 0 bases respectively, with 15 bases between them. CDR3 in amino acids: CASREPGHSSYEQYF. The CDR3 DNA is TGTGCCAGCAGAGAACCGGGACACAGCTCCTACGAGCAGTACTTC.

In this sample, this clone turned up a few times. The chain carries TRBV5-1 and TRBJ2-1; D is perhaps TRBD1 (8 bases). V was pared by 0 bases and J by 9 bases, with 13 bases between. This CDR3 is built from 14 residues. The V gene's germline CDR1 is SGHRS and CDR2 YFSETQ. CDR3 coding DNA: TGCGCCAGCAGCTTGGTACAGGGGGGGCGTGAGCAGTTCTTC. As protein: CASSLVQGGREQFF.

This clone was seen a few times. This chain joins TRBV11-2 and TRBJ1-5; TRBD1 aligns across 7 bases. The V and J ends lost 3 bases and 7 bases, in that order; junction bases with no gene match: 6. CDR3 length: 14 amino acids. Germline V gives CDR1 SGHAT, CDR2 FQNNGV. CDR3 sequence (DNA): TGTGCCAGCAGCTTGACAGGGCCCTCGCAGCCCCAGCATTTT. The encoded protein is CASSLTGPSQPQHF.

This clone has a handful of counts. The V and J genes are TRBV18 and TRBJ2-5, with TRBD1 as a possible D gene (5 bases). The CDR3 contains 14 residues. The germline gives CDR1 KGHSH, CDR2 LQKENI. Deletions cut 1 base from V and 1 base from J, with 7 bases between. The CDR3 region has the DNA TGTGCCAGCTCACCACAGCAGGGCCAAGAGACCCAGTACTTC. Translating it yields CASSPQQGQETQYF.

This clone was seen only a few times. The chain uses TRBV29-1 and TRBJ1-2; weak D call: TRBD1 (6 bases). The V and J ends lost 3 bases and 5 bases respectively, with 13 bases between them. From germline, CDR1 is SQVTM and CDR2 ANQGSEA. This CDR3 has 13 amino acids. DNA of the CDR3: TGCAGCGTTGACAGGACAGCGGGGTATGGCTACACCTTC. Its protein is CSVDRTAGYGYTF.

The sample holds a few counts of this clone. J is TRBJ1-1 and V is TRBV6-7, with D possibly matching TRBD1 (5 bases). TRBV6-7 is reported as an ORF; its role is uncertain. The CDR3 runs 15 residues. Trimming took 0 bases from V and 7 from J, leaving 15 bases between them. CDR3 residues: CASSYSCRESSEAFF. DNA for the CDR3: TGTGCCAGCAGTTACTCTTGCAGGGAGTCCAGTGAAGCTTTCTTT.

This clone appeared a few times. The chain employs TRBV11-2 and TRBJ2-4; D uncertain. Trimming cost V 1 base and J 2 bases, with 9 bases left between them. The CDR3 covers 15 residues. CDR1 SGHAT and CDR2 FQNNGV come from the germline V gene. The chain's CDR3 is CASSLGFLSKNIQYF. The CDR3 DNA sequence: TGTGCCAGCAGCTTAGGGTTCTTGTCCAAAAACATTCAGTACTTC.

This clone has more than one count but fewer than ten. CDR3 in DNA: TGTGCCACCAGCAGTTTAGCGGGGGACACCGGGGAGCTGTTTTTT. Translated, it gives CATSSLAGDTGELFF. The J gene is TRBJ2-2, the V gene TRBV15; 9 bases align to TRBD2. Looked up from germline, CDR1 is LNHNV and CDR2 is YYDKDF (reference sequence). V lost 3 bases and J lost 3; bases outside the gene matches: 2. This CDR3 region has 15 residues.

This chain links TRBV11-2 with TRBJ2-2; a possible D gene is TRBD2 (5 bases). The V end lost 3 bases, the J end lost 4 bases, and 9 bases lay between the germline ends. The germline gives CDR1 SGHAT, CDR2 FQNNGV. This CDR3 comprises 14 residues. This CDR3 is CASSFVEGTGELFF. The CDR3 nucleotides are TGTGCCAGCAGCTTTGTCGAGGGCACCGGGGAGCTGTTTTTT.

The chain combines TRBV5-6 with TRBJ1-1, with 8 bases that match TRBD1. V shed 4 bases, J shed 0 bases, and the junction held 5 bases outside the gene matches. Germline-derived CDR1 and CDR2 are SGHDT and YYEEEE. The CDR3 is made up of 15 amino acids. CDR3 residues: CASSVRGLLNTEAFF. The CDR3 region has the DNA TGTGCCAGCAGCGTCAGGGGGCTGTTGAACACTGAAGCTTTCTTT.

This clone showed up just a few times. This chain links TRBV7-9 with TRBJ2-1, with D unresolved. V gave up 0 bases and J gave up 7 bases, with 7 bases separating them. This CDR3 has 13 amino acids. The germline V gene has CDR1 SEHNR and CDR2 FQNEAQ (reference sequence). The CDR3 coding sequence is TGTGCCAGCAGCTTAGCCGCTGGAAATGAGCAGTTCTTC. This translates into CASSLAAGNEQFF.

The V and J genes are TRBV28 and TRBJ1-2; 8 bases map to TRBD1. J gave up 14 bases and V 6 bases, and 8 bases lay outside the gene matches. Germline loops: CDR1 MDHEN, CDR2 SYDVKM. The CDR3 has 11 residues. The CDR3 protein is CASRTKDRETF. DNA of the CDR3: TGTGCCAGCAGAACGAAGGACAGGGAAACCTTC.

This clone has just a few counts. The chain combines TRBV9 with TRBJ2-7, with 7 nucleotides matching TRBD2. V was clipped by 0 bases and J by 3 bases; unmatched bases: 6. This CDR3 region has 15 residues. Germline loops: CDR1 SGDLS, CDR2 YYNGEE. DNA of the CDR3: TGTGCCAGCAGCGTAGGGCCTAGCGGATTCTACGAGCAGTACTTC. Encoded protein: CASSVGPSGFYEQYF.

This clone showed up just a few times. The genes are TRBV9 and TRBJ2-5, with 8 bases identical to TRBD2. This CDR3 is 15 amino acids long. Germline V gives CDR1 SGDLS, CDR2 YYNGEE. Unmatched junction bases numbered 4, after V lost 0 bases and J lost 3 bases. CDR3 loop: CASSVGPAGEETQYF. The DNA of the CDR3 is TGTGCCAGCAGCGTAGGGCCAGCGGGAGAAGAGACCCAGTACTTC.

The chain employs TRBV27 and TRBJ1-5, with 7 bases fitting TRBD1. This CDR3 is 20 amino acids long. The V segment lost 2 bases and the J segment 3 bases; nucleotides outside the gene matches: 19. Germline V gene sequence: CDR1 MNHEY, CDR2 SMNVEV (reference sequence). CDR3 coding DNA: TGTGCCAGCAGTTTAACGGGAGGGGGGGGACGGACAGGCTTCAATCAGCCCCAGCATTTT. It is translated as CASSLTGGGGRTGFNQPQHF.

This chain connects TRBV5-6 to TRBJ1-2; 8 nucleotides agree with TRBD1. The CDR3 extends over 16 amino acids. V gave up 1 base and J gave up 3 bases; unmatched junction bases: 8. Per the germline V gene, CDR1 is SGHDT and CDR2 is YYEEEE. This chain's CDR3 is CASSLRPGGFDYGYTF. The DNA of the CDR3 is TGTGCCAGCAGCTTGAGGCCAGGGGGCTTCGACTATGGCTACACCTTC.

This clone was counted between two and nine times. The rearrangement links TRBV15 to TRBJ1-5, with D unresolved. The CDR3 runs to 16 residues. The V gene lost 0 bases and the J gene lost 0 bases, with 9 bases spanning the gap. Germline lookup yields CDR1 LNHNV and CDR2 YYDKDF (reference sequence). The CDR3 DNA reads TGTGCCACCAGCAGAGACTTGGTCGGTAGCAATCAGCCCCAGCATTTT. Amino acids: CATSRDLVGSNQPQHF.

This chain uses TRBV27 with TRBJ2-3; TRBD2 matches 10 bases. CDR1 is MNHEY and CDR2 is SMNVEV in the germline V gene (reference sequence). This CDR3 region has 16 residues. The V and J ends lost 2 bases and 2 bases, in that order; junction bases with no gene match: 4. The DNA of the CDR3 is TGTGCCAGCAGTTTAGTAGCGGGGGGCGTCACAGATACGCAGTATTTT. Protein: CASSLVAGGVTDTQYF.

The V call is TRBV9, the J call TRBJ2-7; 9 bases are shared with TRBD1. J lost 3 bases, V lost 0 bases, and 10 bases had no gene match. Germline V lookup: CDR1 SGDLS, CDR2 YYNGEE. The CDR3 extends over 17 amino acids. In DNA, the CDR3 is TGTGCCAGCAGCGTAGCCCCCCCGGGACAGGGAGACTACGAGCAGTACTTC. Amino acids: CASSVAPPGQGDYEQYF.

Only a few counts were recorded for this clone. The chain employs TRBV5-1 and TRBJ2-3; D may be TRBD1 (6 bases). CDR1 SGHRS and CDR2 YFSETQ come from the germline V gene. CDR3 size: 16 residues. Trimming pared 4 bases from V and 2 bases from J, leaving 17 bases between. The CDR3 reads CASSLNDRRPTDTQYF. CDR3 nucleotide sequence: TGCGCCAGCAGCCTAAACGACAGGCGCCCCACAGATACGCAGTATTTT.